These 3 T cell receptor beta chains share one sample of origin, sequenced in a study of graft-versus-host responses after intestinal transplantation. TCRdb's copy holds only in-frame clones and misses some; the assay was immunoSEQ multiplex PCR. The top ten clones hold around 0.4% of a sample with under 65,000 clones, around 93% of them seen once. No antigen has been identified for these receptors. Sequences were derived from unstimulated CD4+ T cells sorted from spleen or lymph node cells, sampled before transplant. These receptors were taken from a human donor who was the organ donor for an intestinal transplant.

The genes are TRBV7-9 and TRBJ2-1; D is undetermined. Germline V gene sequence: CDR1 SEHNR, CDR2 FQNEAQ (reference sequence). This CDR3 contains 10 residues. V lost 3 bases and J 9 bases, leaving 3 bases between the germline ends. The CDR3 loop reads CASSFLEQFF. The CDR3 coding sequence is TGTGCCAGCAGCTTCCTTGAGCAGTTCTTC.

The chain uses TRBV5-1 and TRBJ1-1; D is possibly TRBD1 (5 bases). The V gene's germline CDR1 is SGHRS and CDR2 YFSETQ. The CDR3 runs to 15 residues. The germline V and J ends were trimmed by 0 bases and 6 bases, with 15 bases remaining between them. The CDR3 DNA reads TGCGCCAGCAGCTTGGCCGCAGCAGGGCGGTCTGAAGCTTTCTTT. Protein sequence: CASSLAAAGRSEAFF.

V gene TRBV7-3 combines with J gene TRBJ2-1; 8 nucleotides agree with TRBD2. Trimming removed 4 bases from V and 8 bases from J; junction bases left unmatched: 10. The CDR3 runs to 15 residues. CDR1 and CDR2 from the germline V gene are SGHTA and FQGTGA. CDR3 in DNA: TGTGCCAGCAGCTCCGGGCGGGGGGCGGGCGATGAGCAGTTCTTC. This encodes CASSSGRGAGDEQFF.